These T cell receptor beta chains were read from a single sample in a study of cytomegalovirus exposure and HLA in healthy donors. This table comes from immunoSEQ multiplex PCR, and its TCRdb copy is limited to in-frame clones, with some not included. The sample contains more than 90,000 clones, 88% of which appear only once. Input material: PBMCs. All receptors derive from a man in his late teens or twenties in good health and CMV-seropositive. The CDR3 runs from the conserved cysteine through the conserved F or W. Clone size is given for some rows only: seen once, a few or many times, or a class if the clone is expanded.

size	V	J	CDR3
.	TRBV7-9	TRBJ1-4	CASSLAPGRGNEKLFF
.	TRBV7-6	TRBJ1-4	CASSLAIGGTGLNEKLFF
.	TRBV27	TRBJ1-6	CASSLTASPLHF
.	TRBV6-5	TRBJ2-6	CASSGRAGANVLTF
.	TRBV4-2	TRBJ1-1	CASSPKNTGEAFF
.	TRBV29-1	TRBJ2-7	CSVDFNGAEQYF
.	TRBV6-5	TRBJ2-2	CASQDSNTGELFF
.	TRBV5-8	TRBJ1-2	CASSRTGGYTNYGYTF
.	TRBV10-3	TRBJ1-4	CAISGTSIVEEKLFF
.	TRBV5-6	TRBJ2-7	CASSWTSGGLSEYF
.	TRBV10-3	TRBJ2-3	CAISEPGTSGGARNTQYF
.	TRBV5-1	TRBJ1-3	CASSLERASGNTIYF
.	TRBV4-1	TRBJ1-2	CASSHAPTVNYGYTF
.	TRBV12-5	TRBJ2-5	CASGGIWGPETQYF
.	TRBV9	TRBJ1-3	CASSVDEARDTIYF
.	TRBV19	TRBJ1-6	CATRRTGGDYDNSPLHF
.	TRBV19	TRBJ2-1	CASSIEGTSGALEDNEQFF
.	TRBV5-6	TRBJ2-1	CASSPGTGNEQFF
.	TRBV7-8	TRBJ1-1	CASSLEAGGTEAFF
.	TRBV6-1	TRBJ2-7	CASSAEMNTYEQYF
.	TRBV5-1	TRBJ2-5	CASSLALGTGETQYF
few	TRBV2	TRBJ1-2	CASSGVGAYGYTF
.	TRBV9	TRBJ2-7	CASSVDLASYEQYF
.	TRBV6-1	TRBJ1-1	CASSERRTTNTEAFF
.	TRBV19	TRBJ2-7	CASSVPGQGSLQYF
.	TRBV13	TRBJ1-5	CASYRDRNQPQHF
.	TRBV13	TRBJ2-5	CASSLLKANVQETQYF
.	TRBV19	TRBJ1-5	CASRLGQGAGSNQPQHF
.	TRBV6-4	TRBJ2-1	CASSDSRSRWFF
once	TRBV4-3	TRBJ2-7	CASSQGQDSSYEQYF
few	TRBV4-1	TRBJ2-2	CASSQPLEVTGELFF
.	TRBV29-1	TRBJ1-2	CSVQGIDYGYTF
.	TRBV4-1	TRBJ2-3	CASSQLPRGQVTDTQYF
.	TRBV29-1	TRBJ2-5	CSAEGSSETQYF
.	TRBV5-4	TRBJ1-2	CASSFPGLDGYTF
.	TRBV30	TRBJ1-3	CAWSGDIGNTIYF
once	TRBV4-3	TRBJ2-5	CASSQQVSRLQETQYF
once	TRBV6-5	TRBJ1-4	CASSYSTGRGKLFF
.	TRBV28	TRBJ1-1	CASGIMNTEAFF
.	TRBV27	TRBJ2-2	CASSWGGTVAGELFF
.	TRBV25-1	TRBJ2-7	CASRDNSYEQYF
.	TRBV6-4	TRBJ1-4	CASRGREEKLFF
.	TRBV5-1	TRBJ2-1	CASSLARGPYNEQFF
.	TRBV5-1	TRBJ1-2	CASGDPGQNYGYTF
.	TRBV6-5	TRBJ1-2	CASRGWTGQGYTF
.	TRBV9	TRBJ1-1	CASSRGGDTEAFF
.	TRBV12-5	TRBJ2-1	CASALGTGSYNEQFF
.	TRBV2	TRBJ2-3	CASIGTKIFHPSTQYF
.	TRBV11-2	TRBJ2-3	CASSLLSGADTQYF
.	TRBV2	TRBJ2-7	CASLAGGSYEQYF
.	TRBV4-1	TRBJ1-2	CASSQDVTGLSGYTF
.	TRBV7-2	TRBJ1-6	CASSLRTGSLNYNSPLHF
few	TRBV5-6	TRBJ1-2	CASSVTGAYGYTF
.	TRBV11-1	TRBJ2-7	CASSKKQGLFAYEQYF
.	TRBV7-7	TRBJ2-1	CASSTSGGDNEQFF